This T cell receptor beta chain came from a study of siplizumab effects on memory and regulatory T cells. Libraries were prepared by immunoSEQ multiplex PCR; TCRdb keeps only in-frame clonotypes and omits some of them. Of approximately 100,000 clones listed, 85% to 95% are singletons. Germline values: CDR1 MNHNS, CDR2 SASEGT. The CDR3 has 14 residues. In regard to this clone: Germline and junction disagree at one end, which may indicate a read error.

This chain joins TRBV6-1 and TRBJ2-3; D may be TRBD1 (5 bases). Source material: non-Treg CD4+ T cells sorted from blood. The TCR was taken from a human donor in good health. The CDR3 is CASSEKYIGARVLF. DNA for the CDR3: TGTGCCAGCAGTGAAAAGTATATTGGGGCCAGGGTCCTTTTT.